The text below deals with one TCR beta chain. Repertoires were generated with immunoSEQ multiplex PCR, while TCRdb's copy carries only in-frame clones and drops some. The repertoire holds under 400,000 clones, with 88% as singletons. The sample originates from a study of cytomegalovirus exposure and HLA in healthy donors. Study in general: Later, an analysis reported that the 110 or so validation repertoires had used the same platform as the approximately 690 first-cohort repertoires.

The sample taken for sequencing was PBMCs. The TCR originated in a man younger than 40 in good health and CMV-seronegative.

Here the CDR3 DNA reads TGTGCCACCAGCAGAGTGGGCCAGCCCCAGCATTTT. The encoded protein is CATSRVGQPQHF. V and J are TRBV15 and TRBJ1-5; D unclear. This CDR3 region has 12 residues. The germline V gene encodes CDR1 LNHNV and CDR2 YYDKDF (reference sequence). Trimming took off 1 base at V and 7 bases at J, with 5 bases between the two ends.